The sequence of this T cell receptor (beta chain) was determined in a study of blood T cell repertoires in COVID-19. In germline, CDR1 is MGHDK, CDR2 SYGVNS. V was pared by 8 bases and J by 5 bases, with 22 bases between. CDR3 size: 15 residues. Adults between roughly 18 and 100 years of age took part from about 24 US areas. Cohorts were assigned according to the clinical history that participants reported. Donors in Cohort 3 who had recovered were those with two negative PCRs, healthcare professional clearance, or resolution of their symptoms. Sequenced by immunoSEQ multiplex PCR; TCRdb stores in-frame clones only, minus some. Of around 310,000 clones detected, around 92% appear once; the ten largest clones hold almost 9.5%.

The gene calls are TRBV25-1 and TRBJ2-7; tentatively, D is TRBD1 (5 bases). The source is a woman aged 25 to 39 who had recovered from COVID-19. Sequenced sample: PBMCs or T cells enriched from blood (not recorded which). The CDR3 protein is CASRPGHSMSNEQYF. CDR3 nucleotide sequence: TGTGCCAGCCGACCCGGACATTCCATGAGCAACGAGCAGTACTTC.